This T cell receptor beta chain was captured in a study of blood T cell repertoires in COVID-19. The CDR3 is 15 amino acids. Germline-derived CDR1 and CDR2 are MGHRA and YSYEKL. With 2 bases clipped from V and 2 bases from J, the junction kept 6 bases outside the gene matches. Original handling: Quantification of nucleated cells was approximated via reference gene primer amplification. The protocol was immunoSEQ multiplex PCR, while the TCRdb copy is restricted to in-frame clones and leaves out a portion. That table supplies the V and J calls and clone size; D and trimming were determined from the DNA. The sample contains approximately 300,000 clones, under 90% of which appear only once. Cohorts were determined from participant-reported clinical history. Either two negative PCRs, clearance, or symptom resolution qualified Cohort 3 donors as recovered.

This receptor was identified in a woman in her late teens or twenties who had recovered from COVID-19. The V gene is TRBV4-1, the J gene TRBJ2-7; 7 bases match TRBD2. The sample taken for sequencing was PBMCs or T cells enriched from blood (not recorded which). CDR3 sequence: CASSQPLASTYEQYF. The CDR3 region has the DNA TGCGCCAGCAGCCAACCACTAGCGTCCACCTACGAGCAGTACTTC.